This T cell receptor beta chain was captured by sequencing in a study of long-term antiretroviral therapy in people with HIV. Study-wide results and caveats: Blood specimens, gathered between 2004 and 2017, were possibly obtained under older ART regimens. Clonal expansions arising prior to ART prevailed in the repertoire at every time point.

V shed 3 bases and J shed 6 bases, with 19 bases lying between them. Germline V lookup: CDR1 SGDLS, CDR2 YYNGEE. There are 16 residues in the CDR3. A remark on this clone: Its antigen is not identified.

It was version v3.0 of the immunoSEQ assay that was run at survey level. Clones were sequenced by immunoSEQ multiplex PCR, and TCRdb holds only the in-frame ones, with some missing. The sample lists about 20,000 clones, less than 95% seen once, with roughly 8.4% in the top ten. The sequence came from a woman under 40 with HIV. This sample comprised unsorted PBMCs, obtained approximately 4.4 years before starting antiretroviral therapy. The chain couples TRBV9 to TRBJ1-5; D is unresolved. CDR3 protein: CASSAGMSGFGQPQHF. The CDR3 region has the DNA TGTGCCAGCAGCGCCGGGATGTCGGGGTTCGGTCAGCCCCAGCATTTT.